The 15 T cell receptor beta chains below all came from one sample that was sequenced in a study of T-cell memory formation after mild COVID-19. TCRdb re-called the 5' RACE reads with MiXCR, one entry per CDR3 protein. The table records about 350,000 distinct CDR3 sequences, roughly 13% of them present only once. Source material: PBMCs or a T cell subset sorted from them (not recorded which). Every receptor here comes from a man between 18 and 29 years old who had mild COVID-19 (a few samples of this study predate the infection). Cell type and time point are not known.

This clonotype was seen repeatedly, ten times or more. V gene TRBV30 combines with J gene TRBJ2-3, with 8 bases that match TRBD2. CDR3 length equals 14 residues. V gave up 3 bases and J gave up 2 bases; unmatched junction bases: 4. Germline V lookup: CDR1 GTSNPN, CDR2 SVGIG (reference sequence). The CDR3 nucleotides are TGTGCCTGGAGCGTCGGGGGGGCCACAGATACGCAGTATTTT. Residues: CAWSVGGATDTQYF.

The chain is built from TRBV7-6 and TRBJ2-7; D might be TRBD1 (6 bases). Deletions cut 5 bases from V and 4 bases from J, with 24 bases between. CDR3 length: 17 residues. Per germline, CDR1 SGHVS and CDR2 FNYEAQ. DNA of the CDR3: TGTGCCAGCAGCGAACCCTCACAGGGTTATACCCTTTACGAGCAGTACGTC. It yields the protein CASSEPSQGYTLYEQYV.

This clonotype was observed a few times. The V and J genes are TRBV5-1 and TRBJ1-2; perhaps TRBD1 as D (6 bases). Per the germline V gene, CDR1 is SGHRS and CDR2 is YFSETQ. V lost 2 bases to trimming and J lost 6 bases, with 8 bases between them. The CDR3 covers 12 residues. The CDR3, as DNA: TGCGCCAGCAGCTTTGAGGGGGATGGCTACACCTTC. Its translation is CASSFEGDGYTF.

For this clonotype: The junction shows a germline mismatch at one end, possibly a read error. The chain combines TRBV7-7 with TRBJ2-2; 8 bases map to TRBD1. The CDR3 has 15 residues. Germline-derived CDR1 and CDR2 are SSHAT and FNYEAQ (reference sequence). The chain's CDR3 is CASSASEDRGGELFF. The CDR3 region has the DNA TGTGCTAGCAGCGCCTCCGAAGACAGGGGCGGGGAGCTGTTTTTT.

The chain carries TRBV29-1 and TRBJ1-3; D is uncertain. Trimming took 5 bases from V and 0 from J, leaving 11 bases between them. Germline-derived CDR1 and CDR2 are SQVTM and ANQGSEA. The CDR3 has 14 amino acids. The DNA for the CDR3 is TGCAGCGTTAAAGGGTTATACTCTGGAAACACCATATATTTT. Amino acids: CSVKGLYSGNTIYF.

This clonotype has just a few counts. CDR3: CASSSGRTSFTDTQYF. CDR3 bases: TGTGCCAGCAGTTCCGGCCGGACTAGCTTCACAGATACGCAGTATTTT. The rearrangement joins TRBV12-3 or TRBV12-4 to TRBJ2-3, with 8 positions matching TRBD2. Trimming at V came to 4 bases and at J to 2 bases, leaving 8 bases not matched to a gene. This CDR3 spans 16 amino acids.

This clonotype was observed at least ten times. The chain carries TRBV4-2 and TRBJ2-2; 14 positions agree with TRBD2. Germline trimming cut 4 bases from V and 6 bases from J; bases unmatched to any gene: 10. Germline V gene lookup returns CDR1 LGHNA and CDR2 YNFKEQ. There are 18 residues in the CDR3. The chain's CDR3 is CASSRKTSGGAYAGELFF. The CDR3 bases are TGTGCCAGCAGCCGAAAGACTAGCGGGGGGGCCTATGCCGGGGAGCTGTTTTTT.

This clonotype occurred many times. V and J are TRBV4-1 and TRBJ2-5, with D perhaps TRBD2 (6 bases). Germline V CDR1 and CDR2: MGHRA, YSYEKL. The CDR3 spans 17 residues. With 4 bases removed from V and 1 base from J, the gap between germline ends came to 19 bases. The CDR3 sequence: CASSLRLGGISQETQYF. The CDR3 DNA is TGCGCCAGCAGCCTTCGTCTGGGGGGAATAAGCCAAGAGACCCAGTACTTC.

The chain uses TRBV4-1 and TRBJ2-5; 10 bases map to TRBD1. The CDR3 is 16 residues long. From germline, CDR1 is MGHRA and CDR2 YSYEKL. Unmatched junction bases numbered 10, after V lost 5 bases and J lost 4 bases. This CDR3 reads CASSYRQGALGETQYF. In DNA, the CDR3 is TGCGCCAGCAGCTATAGACAGGGGGCGCTCGGAGAGACCCAGTACTTC.

This CDR3 is CASSLPLAGDFGELFF. The CDR3 DNA reads TGCGCCAGCAGCTTGCCCCTAGCGGGGGACTTCGGGGAGCTGTTTTTT. V is TRBV5-1 and J is TRBJ2-2; 10 nucleotides agree with TRBD2. Per the germline V gene, CDR1 is SGHRS and CDR2 is YFSETQ. The CDR3 contains 16 residues. V lost 1 base and J lost 7; bases outside the gene matches: 7.

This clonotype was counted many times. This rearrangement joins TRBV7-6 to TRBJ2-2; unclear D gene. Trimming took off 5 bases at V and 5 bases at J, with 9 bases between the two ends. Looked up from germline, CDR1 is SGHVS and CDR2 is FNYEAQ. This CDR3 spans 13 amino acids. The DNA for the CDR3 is TGTGCCAGCAGCCGCCTACAGACCGGGGAGCTGTTTTTT. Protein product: CASSRLQTGELFF.

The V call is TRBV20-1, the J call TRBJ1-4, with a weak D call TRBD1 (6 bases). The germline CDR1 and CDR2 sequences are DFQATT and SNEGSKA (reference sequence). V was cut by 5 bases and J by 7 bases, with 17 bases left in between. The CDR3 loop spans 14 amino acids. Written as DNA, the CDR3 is TGCAGTGCTCGACAAGGGGGGCAGAGTGAAAAACTGTTTTTT. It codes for CSARQGGQSEKLFF.

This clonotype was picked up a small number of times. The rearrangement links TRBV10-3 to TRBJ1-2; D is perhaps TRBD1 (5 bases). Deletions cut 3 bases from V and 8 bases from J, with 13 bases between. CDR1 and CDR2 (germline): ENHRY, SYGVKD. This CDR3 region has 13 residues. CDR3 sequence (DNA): TGTGCCATCAGTGAAGTCAGGGCCCCGGGCTACACCTTC. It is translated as CAISEVRAPGYTF.

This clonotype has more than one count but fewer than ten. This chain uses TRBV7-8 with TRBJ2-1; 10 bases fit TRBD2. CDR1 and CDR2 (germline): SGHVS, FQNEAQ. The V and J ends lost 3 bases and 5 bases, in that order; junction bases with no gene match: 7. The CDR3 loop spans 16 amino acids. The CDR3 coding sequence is TGTGCCAGCAGCTTCGAGACTAGCGGGTACGACAATGAGCAGTTCTTC. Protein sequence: CASSFETSGYDNEQFF. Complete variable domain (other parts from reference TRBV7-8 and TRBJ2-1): GAGVSQSPRYKVAKRGQDVALRCDPISGHVSLFWYQQALGQGPEFLTYFQNEAQLDKSGLPSDRFFAERPEGSVSTLKIQRTQQEDSAVYLCASSFETSGYDNEQFFGPGTRLTVL.

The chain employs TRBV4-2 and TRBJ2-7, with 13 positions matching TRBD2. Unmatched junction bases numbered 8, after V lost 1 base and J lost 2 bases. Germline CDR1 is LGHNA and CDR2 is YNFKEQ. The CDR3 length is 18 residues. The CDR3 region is CASSQVGLAGTSPYEQYF. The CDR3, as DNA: TGTGCCAGCAGCCAAGTGGGACTAGCGGGGACTAGCCCCTACGAGCAGTACTTC.